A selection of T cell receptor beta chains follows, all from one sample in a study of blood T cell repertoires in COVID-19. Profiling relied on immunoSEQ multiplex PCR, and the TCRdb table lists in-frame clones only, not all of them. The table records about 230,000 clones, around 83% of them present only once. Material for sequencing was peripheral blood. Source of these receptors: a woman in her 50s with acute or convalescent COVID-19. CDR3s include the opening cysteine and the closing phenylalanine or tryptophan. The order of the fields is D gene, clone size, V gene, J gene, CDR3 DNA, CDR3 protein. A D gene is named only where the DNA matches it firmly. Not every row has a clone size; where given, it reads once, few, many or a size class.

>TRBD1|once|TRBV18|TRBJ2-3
TGTGCCAGCTCAGAGGGACAGGGTACGACAGATACGCAGTATTTT
CASSEGQGTTDTQYF
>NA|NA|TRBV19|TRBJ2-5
TGTGCCAGTAGTATTTCGGCCACCCCGGGGGAGACCCAGTACTTC
CASSISATPGETQYF
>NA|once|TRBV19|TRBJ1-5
TGTGCCAGTAGTATAGGGTGGCGGCAGCCCCAGCATTTT
CASSIGWRQPQHF
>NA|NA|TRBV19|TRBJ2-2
TGTGCCAGTTCGTACGGGAGAAACGGGGAGCTGTTTTTT
CASSYGRNGELFF
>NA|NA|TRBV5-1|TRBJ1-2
TGCGCCAGCAGCTTGTCTATTTCGGGTGGCTACACCTTC
CASSLSISGGYTF
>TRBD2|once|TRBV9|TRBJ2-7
TGTGCCAGCAGCGTAGAGAGCGGGGCATCCTACGAGCAGTACTTC
CASSVESGASYEQYF
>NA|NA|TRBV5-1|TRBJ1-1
TGCGCCAGCAGCTTGTGGACAGATCCCACTGAAGCTTTCTTT
CASSLWTDPTEAFF
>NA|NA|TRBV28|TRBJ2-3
TGTGCCAGCAGTTTATCCCCGAGCACAGATACGCAGTATTTT
CASSLSPSTDTQYF
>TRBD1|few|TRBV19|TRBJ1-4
TGTGCCAGTGGGGGGACAGGGGTCCCTGGGGAAAAACTGTTTTTT
CASGGTGVPGEKLFF
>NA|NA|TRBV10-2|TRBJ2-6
TGCGCCAGCACCTGGGGGGCTGGGGCCAACGTCCTGACTTTC
CASTWGAGANVLTF
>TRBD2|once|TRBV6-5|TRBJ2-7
TGTGCCAGCAGGGTAAGCGGGAGTGGTTCATACGAGCAGTACTTC
CASRVSGSGSYEQYF
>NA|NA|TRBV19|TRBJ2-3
TGTGCCAGTAGGACAGACCCTAGCACAGATACGCAGTATTTT
CASRTDPSTDTQYF
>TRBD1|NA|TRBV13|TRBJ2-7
TGTGCCAGCAGCCGGTCCCTGGACCGGGACAGAATCTCCTACGAGCAGTACTTC
CASSRSLDRDRISYEQYF
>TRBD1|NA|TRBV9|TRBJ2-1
TGTGCCAGCAGCGTAGGGGCAGGGGGCTACAATGAGCAGTTCTTC
CASSVGAGGYNEQFF
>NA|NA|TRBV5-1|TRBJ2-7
TGCGCCAGCAGCTTAATCCGCGACGAGCAGTACTTC
CASSLIRDEQYF
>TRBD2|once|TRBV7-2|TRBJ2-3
TGTGCCAGCAGCTTAGAGGCTAGCGGGGGAACGCAGTATTTT
CASSLEASGGTQYF
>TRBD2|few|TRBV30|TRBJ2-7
TGTGCCTGGAGTCCCACCGGGGGGGAGCAGTACTTC
CAWSPTGGEQYF
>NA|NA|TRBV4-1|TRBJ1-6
TGCGCCAGCAGCCAAGAGGGGGGTCTAAATTCACCCCTCCACTTT
CASSQEGGLNSPLHF